The 13 T cell receptor beta chains below all came from one sample that was sequenced in a study of regulatory T cells in long-lasting Graves disease. Specified time point: newly diagnosed GD, antithyroid drugs for less than 3 months. Isolated PBMC RNA provided the starting material for the TCR library. Sequencing libraries for TCR beta were prepared with iRepertoire HTBI primers and Arm-PCR of CDR3 regions. In TCRdb, the multiplex PCR reads were re-called with MiXCR into one record per CDR3 protein. The top ten hold about 20% of the sample, which has about 380,000 distinct CDR3 sequences, roughly a sixth seen once. The sample in question was peripheral blood mononuclear cells (PBMCs), obtained at new diagnosis, from a patient treated with antithyroid drugs. The receptors shown here come from a female donor with Graves disease.

This clonotype was seen many times. The chain couples TRBV28 to TRBJ1-1; D gene ambiguous. CDR3 size: 11 residues. Germline V gene sequence: CDR1 MDHEN, CDR2 SYDVKM. Trimming pared 4 bases from V and 7 bases from J, leaving 7 bases between. CDR3 in DNA: TGTGCCAGCAGTTCGGCAATTGAAGCTTTCTTT. It yields the protein CASSSAIEAFF.

This clonotype has at least ten counts. V gene TRBV2 combines with J gene TRBJ2-7; no reliable D call. The CDR3 covers 13 residues. From germline, CDR1 is SNHLY and CDR2 FYNNEI. Trimming removed 6 bases at V and 4 bases at J, with 13 bases between. CDR3 bases: TGTGCCAGCAGATATTCCCAGGCGTACGAGCAGTACTTC. It translates to CASRYSQAYEQYF.

The sample holds a few counts of this clonotype. The chain is built from TRBV9 and TRBJ2-1; 10 bases agree with TRBD1. With 3 bases clipped from V and 6 bases from J, the junction kept 9 bases outside the gene matches. The germline gives CDR1 SGDLS, CDR2 YYNGEE. CDR3 length equals 16 residues. CDR3 protein: CASSERSGQGRNEQFF. The CDR3, as DNA: TGTGCCAGCAGCGAGAGATCGGGACAGGGGCGCAATGAGCAGTTCTTC.

This clonotype was recorded at least ten times. The CDR3 here is CASSDIRREIVRGTGELFF. For the CDR3, the DNA is TGTGCCAGCAGTGATATCAGGCGGGAGATAGTTAGAGGCACCGGGGAGCTGTTTTTT. V usage is TRBV28 and J usage is TRBJ2-2; the match to TRBD2 covers 7 bases. V shed 5 bases, J shed 4 bases, and the junction held 19 bases outside the gene matches. The CDR3 length is 19 residues. Germline CDR1 reads MDHEN; CDR2 reads SYDVKM.

This clonotype appeared many times. The rearrangement uses TRBV13 and TRBJ2-2; unclear D gene. The germline V gene has CDR1 PRHDT and CDR2 FYEKMQ (reference sequence). There are 16 residues in the CDR3. V was shortened by 5 bases and J by 5 bases, with 18 bases between the two germline ends. The DNA of the CDR3 is TGTGCCAGCAGCCCGAGCCGGCCAGTACGAACCGGGGAGCTGTTTTTT. Amino acid sequence: CASSPSRPVRTGELFF.

Of note for this clonotype: This probably arose from a read error, given a far larger clone one base away. V and J are TRBV11-2 and TRBJ2-3, with 12 positions matching TRBD2. This CDR3 has 19 residues. CDR1 and CDR2 from the germline V gene are SGHAT and FQNNGV. J gave up 6 bases and V 1 base, and 14 bases lay outside the gene matches. The CDR3 reads CASSLGIWASGRGQDTQYF. The CDR3 DNA sequence: TGTGCCAGCAGCTTAGGAATCTGGGCTAGCGGGAGGGGCCAGGATACGCAGTATTTT.

This clonotype has a count of ten or more. V usage is TRBV11-2 and J usage is TRBJ1-6; TRBD1 might be the D (6 bases). Germline values: CDR1 SGHAT, CDR2 FQNNGV. The V and J ends lost 6 bases and 7 bases respectively, with 16 bases between them. The CDR3 has 15 amino acids. The CDR3 region is CASRRFQGRNSPLHF. CDR3 DNA sequence: TGTGCCAGCAGGCGTTTCCAGGGGAGGAATTCACCCCTCCACTTT.

This clonotype showed up many times. The gene calls are TRBV28 and TRBJ1-5, with unresolved D. Per germline, CDR1 MDHEN and CDR2 SYDVKM. The V end was cut by 2 bases, the J end by 0 bases, with 11 bases between. This CDR3 contains 16 residues. The CDR3 loop is CASSLLWDYSNQPQHF. As DNA, the CDR3 is TGTGCCAGCAGTTTACTCTGGGATTATAGCAATCAGCCCCAGCATTTT.

This clonotype came up many times. The chain employs TRBV5-1 and TRBJ1-3; TRBD1 might be the D (5 bases). Germline V gives CDR1 SGHRS, CDR2 YFSETQ. Trimming stripped 0 bases from V and 1 base from J, with 11 bases between. The CDR3 has 16 residues. The CDR3 protein is CASSLALSGSGNTIYF. For the CDR3, the DNA is TGCGCCAGCAGCTTGGCTCTATCAGGGTCTGGAAACACCATATATTTT.

This chain connects TRBV2 to TRBJ2-5; D gene unclear. V lost 6 bases to trimming and J lost 5 bases, with 7 bases between them. The CDR3 contains 11 residues. Germline assignment: CDR1 SNHLY and CDR2 FYNNEI. The CDR3 is CASRVVETQYF. The CDR3 nucleotides read TGTGCCAGCAGAGTAGTGGAGACCCAGTACTTC.

This clonotype was picked up many times. The chain uses TRBV7-2 and TRBJ1-2, with no clear D. Trimming left V 5 bases short and J 1 base short, with 11 bases between. The CDR3 runs to 14 residues. Germline V gene sequence: CDR1 SGHTA, CDR2 FQGNSA. The CDR3 here is CASSPSQSNYGYTF. CDR3 sequence (DNA): TGTGCCAGCAGCCCGAGCCAGAGTAACTATGGCTACACCTTC.

There are a few counts of this clonotype. The chain recombines TRBV5-4 with TRBJ1-2; D possibly corresponds to TRBD1 (6 bases). Trimming removed 5 bases from V and 0 bases from J, with 14 bases in between. The germline V gene has CDR1 SGHNT and CDR2 YYREEE (reference sequence). CDR3 length: 15 residues. The CDR3 protein is CASSSGTRTNYGYTF. The CDR3 DNA reads TGTGCCAGCAGTTCCGGGACACGTACTAACTATGGCTACACCTTC.

This clonotype was seen repeatedly, ten times or more. The chain carries TRBV18 and TRBJ1-4; possibly TRBD1 for D (6 bases). Germline assignment: CDR1 KGHSH and CDR2 LQKENI. This CDR3 spans 14 amino acids. V shed 2 bases and J shed 6 bases, with 10 bases lying between them. The CDR3 nucleotides are TGTGCCAGCTCACCAAGGACAGCCGATGAAAAACTGTTTTTT. It yields the protein CASSPRTADEKLFF.